This T cell receptor beta chain was identified in a study of cytomegalovirus exposure and HLA in healthy donors (dated by TCRdb to 2016 to 2017). About the study as a whole: According to an earlier analysis of several hundred of the donors, about 180 million T cells yielded 120 million or so unique TCR beta sequences and more than 250 Gb of sequence data. An early release that covered roughly 600 HLA-typed donors contained around 300 gigabases of sequencing data and 65 million to 100 million unique TCR sequences. Among the roughly 430 genotyped donors, around 81% belonged to the genetic ancestry cluster associated with self-reported Caucasian donors. The aim of the study was to test whether cataloging public T cell receptors could identify signatures of past pathogen exposure. The study profiled the T cell repertoires of around 700 subjects by immunosequencing and related them to cytomegalovirus serostatus. A separate validation cohort of more than 100 different subjects was used in addition to the 666-subject first cohort. To predict cytomegalovirus infection status, the study brought together high-throughput TCR immunosequencing, statistical association of individual TCRs with disease status, and machine learning. To study patterns of TCR occurrence, a later analysis re-analyzed previously published TCR beta repertoires from 700 or so donors and added high-resolution HLA genotyping. The later analysis used no new phenotypic data to find candidate immune exposures, relying instead on TCR beta sequences and their occurrence across donors. An earlier analysis of some 600 of the donors applied high-throughput TCR beta sequencing to assess whether each TCR beta V gene segment acted as functional or pseudogenic. Donor age, sex, ethnicity and CMV serostatus were compiled alongside the repertoire data. Genome-wide SNP genotypes for about three fifths of the roughly 670 donors were used in a later genetic analysis, which treated that subset as a discovery cohort. All discovery cohort repertoires had been generated using a single sequencing platform. HLA typing included class I and class II loci at four-digit resolution. The number of donors typed differed by locus, with roughly 620-640 for A, B, C, DRB1 and DQB1, roughly 520 for DQA1, over 600 for DPA1, and under 490 for DPB1. Because of strong linkage in the cohort, 5 or 6 DR-DQ haplotypes were treated as single units for association and clustering. Among a few hundred genotyped donors of the cohort, an average of roughly 240,000 unique TCR beta nucleotide sequences were sequenced per donor, roughly a sixth of them non-productive. Summary of the overall study and its limitations: Compared with the roughly 600-donor mean, donors in an Asian-associated ancestry cluster had fewer N-insertions in productive TCRs, according to a later genetic analysis. An earlier analysis of approximately 590 of the donors showed that most TCR beta V segments appeared in productive rearrangements either about 87% or about 30% of the time, which broadly matched IMGT annotations. A total of some 180 TCR beta chains were listed by the study as associated with cytomegalovirus. Over 15 rarely observed V segments, including chromosome 9 orphons, were excluded from the earlier analysis of approximately 500 of the donors because counts were too low. Only TCR beta chains were sequenced in this cohort, and the absence of alpha or paired-chain data limited detectable features. In vitro tests confirmed that a few of the cytomegalovirus-associated TCR beta chains recognize cytomegalovirus antigens. The authors suggested that the approach could potentially be generalized to other disease states and immunological phenotypes. Most TCR sequences were seen in very few donors, while some public TCRs were found in many individuals. Correlated functional status among segregating V segments might be attributable to linkage disequilibrium, but an unknown experimental factor could not be ruled out. Because HLA typing was missing for some donors at each locus, association tests included only the typed subset. Specific HLA alleles were associated with 15,000 to 20,000 TCR beta sequences at a false discovery rate of 0.05 in a later analysis. In a later analysis, the rate of TCR association differed among HLA loci, with DRB1 alleles having the most associated TCRs and HLA-C alleles having the fewest. When HLA alleles, especially DR and DQ, strongly co-occurred, TCR associations were difficult to assign to individual alleles. The sequencing pipeline was judged likely to have produced a cluster of highly shared sequence variants as a technical artifact. Roughly uniform sequencing depth across donors was assumed in presence/absence analyses, although this assumption may not hold. A further reported finding was that TCR beta sequences accurately predicted the HLA-A and HLA-B alleles for most subjects in the first cohort. According to a later analysis, parvovirus B19, influenza, CMV and Epstein-Barr virus appeared linked to several top co-occurrence clusters. In a later analysis, most CMV-associated TCR beta chains were found to appear HLA-restricted, with HLA associations seemingly driven largely by CMV exposure. CMV serostatus was the only immune exposure information available for the cohort. The 87-base-pair reads could not distinguish some IMGT-functional V segments, including TRBV6-2 and TRBV6-3, so those segments were excluded. Cytomegalovirus status was reported to be diagnosed by the classifier with high specificity and sensitivity in both the original and validation cohorts. A later genetic analysis associated a missense DCLRE1C variant with V-gene and J-gene trimming of TCR beta chains, and an independent cohort replicated the association. Compared with equally common non-associated chains, HLA-associated TCR beta chains in a later analysis were more clonally expanded and had lower generation probabilities.

The cohort consisted of 650 to 850 healthy bone marrow donors. At the time of sampling, every cohort member was nominally healthy, though immune exposures that went unrecorded were likely present. The donor was CMV seropositive and was included in the group of some 290 seropositive cohort members. A peripheral blood sample was provided by each donor, and peripheral blood mononuclear cells were used for TCR beta sequencing. The Qiagen DNeasy Blood Extraction Kit was used to extract genomic DNA from the blood cell samples. With respect to this clone: Its antigen specificity is not known. Base qualities are not at hand, and no much larger clone is one base apart.

Library construction relied on the immunoSEQ multiplex PCR assay. For the multiplex PCR, a mixture combining 60 forward primers for TCR Vbeta segments and 13 reverse primers for TCR Jbeta segments was used. The CDR3 region of rearranged TCR beta genes was amplified from genomic DNA by a multiplex PCR assay. The amplified TCR beta libraries were sequenced on the Illumina HiSeq System as 87-base-pair reads. On the study's bioinformatics: A later analysis counted approximately 76 million unique TCR beta chains across the 666 repertoires, and 10 million to 11 million of these chains were shared by at least two donors. Raw reads were error-corrected and collapsed into unique sequences by a nearest-neighbor algorithm in which closely related sequences were merged to remove PCR and sequencing errors. To assign V, D and J gene segments, CDR3 sequences were aligned to IMGT reference sequences. For a sequence to be retained, a match of at least six nucleotides was required to both a V gene segment and a J gene segment. A rearrangement counted as productive if the CDR3 had no stop codons and remained in frame with V and J, and every other rearrangement counted as non-productive. Following IMGT convention, CDR3 was defined as the stretch from the second conserved V-encoded cysteine up to the conserved J-encoded phenylalanine. The earlier analysis of approximately 500 of the donors excluded sequences that lacked an unambiguous match to a single V gene segment. An earlier analysis of several hundred of the donors called V segments functional above 56.7% productive rearrangements and segregating when the between-donor standard deviation exceeded 5%. A statistical classification framework was built for diagnosing cytomegalovirus status from the catalog of TCR beta chain sequences. In a later analysis, V and J genes were assigned by comparing TCR nucleotide sequences against IMGT/GENE-DB human TR gene sequences. Using the TCRdist pipeline, a later analysis assigned CDR3 sequences along with most-parsimonious VDJ recombination scenarios. In a later analysis, every TCR beta chain was defined by the combination of its CDR3 amino acid sequence and its V-gene family, and reads without a unique V-gene family were dropped. In a later analysis, 550 to 650 highly shared, low-generation-probability nucleotide sequences were removed to address suspected cross-contamination and a sequencing artifact. A later analysis calculated a clonal expansion index for each public chain from normalized within-repertoire ranks of inferred template counts. In a later analysis, generation probabilities were computed using a VDJ recombination model fitted to out-of-frame rearrangements, and the results were checked against IGoR. A later analysis scored TCR-TCR, TCR-HLA and TCR-CMV co-occurrence with hypergeometric tests, applying a repertoire-size bias correction to TCR pairs. In a later analysis, false discovery rates were estimated by permuting HLA or CMV assignments 20 times. A later analysis grouped co-occurring TCRs with DBSCAN, adding TCRdist sequence similarity when clustering within HLA-allele-positive subsets. Repertoires with fewer than 30,000 or more than 120,000 public chains were left out of co-occurrence clustering, as were about five repertoires with anomalous nucleotide sharing. Here the immuneACCESS table is served through TCRdb, limited to in-frame sequences with V and J called. Missing clones are a known gap in these copies; in checked studies unresolved V genes cover under half, and the rest lacks a known reason. For V, J and clone size, that table is used; D and trimming come from the DNA. Across this sample there are approximately 160,000 clones, with more than 65% seen only once. The ten largest clones represent 2.5% to 3% of the sample.

From its cysteine to its phenylalanine, the CDR3 spans 14 amino acids. Only the CDR3 part of the read is kept: 42 bases, read in frame from the first base. CDR1 and CDR2 (MNHNY, SVGAGI) derive from the germline V gene (reference sequence). The germline ends are 16 bases apart after V is trimmed by 3 bases and J by 8 bases. The rearrangement joined TRBV6-6 to TRBJ1-2; possibly the D gene is TRBD1, per 6 matching bases. Material for sequencing was PBMCs. The sequence was collected from a woman aged 40 to 50 in good health and CMV-seropositive. In nucleotides, the sequence is TGTGCCAGCAGTTATGATCAGGGGAGTCGGGGCTACACCTTC. This is translated as CASSYDQGSRGYTF.